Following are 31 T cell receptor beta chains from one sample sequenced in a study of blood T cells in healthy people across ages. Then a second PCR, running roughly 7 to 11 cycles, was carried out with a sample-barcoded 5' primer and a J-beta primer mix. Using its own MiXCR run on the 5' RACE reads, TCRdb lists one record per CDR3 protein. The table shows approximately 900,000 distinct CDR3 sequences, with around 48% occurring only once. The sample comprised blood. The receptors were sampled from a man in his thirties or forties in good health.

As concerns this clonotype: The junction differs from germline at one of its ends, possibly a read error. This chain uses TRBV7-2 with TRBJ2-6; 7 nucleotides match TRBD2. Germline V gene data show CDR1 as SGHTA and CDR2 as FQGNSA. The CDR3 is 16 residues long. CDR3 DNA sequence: TGTGCCAGCAGCTTAGTCACGGGGGGAGGGGCCGACGTCCTGACTTTC. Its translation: CASSLVTGGGADVLTF.

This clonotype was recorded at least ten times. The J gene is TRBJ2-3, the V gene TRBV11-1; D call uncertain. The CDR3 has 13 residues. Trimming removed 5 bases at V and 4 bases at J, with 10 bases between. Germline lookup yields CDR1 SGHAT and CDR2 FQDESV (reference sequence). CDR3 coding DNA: TGTGCCAGCAGCGTTGGCGTTCCAGATACGCAGTATTTT. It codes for CASSVGVPDTQYF.

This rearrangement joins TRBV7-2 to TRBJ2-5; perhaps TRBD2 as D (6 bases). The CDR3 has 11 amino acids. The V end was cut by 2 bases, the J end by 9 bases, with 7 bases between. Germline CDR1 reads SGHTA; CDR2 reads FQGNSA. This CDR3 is CASSLWEAQYF. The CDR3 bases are TGTGCCAGCAGCTTATGGGAGGCCCAGTACTTC.

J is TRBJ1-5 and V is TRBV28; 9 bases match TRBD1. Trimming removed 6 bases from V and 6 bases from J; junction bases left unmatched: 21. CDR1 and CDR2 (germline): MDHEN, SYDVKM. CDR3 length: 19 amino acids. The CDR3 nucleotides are TGTGCCAGCAGCCCTAGGAGGGGGGACAGGGCAGCTGTTCGTCAGCCCCAGCATTTT. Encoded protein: CASSPRRGDRAAVRQPQHF.

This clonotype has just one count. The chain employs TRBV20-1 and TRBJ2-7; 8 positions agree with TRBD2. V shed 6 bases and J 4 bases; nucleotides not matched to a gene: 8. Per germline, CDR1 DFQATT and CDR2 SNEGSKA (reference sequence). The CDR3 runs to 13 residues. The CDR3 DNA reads TGCAGTGCCATCAGGCGGGGGGAGTACGAGCAGTACTTC. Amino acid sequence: CSAIRRGEYEQYF.

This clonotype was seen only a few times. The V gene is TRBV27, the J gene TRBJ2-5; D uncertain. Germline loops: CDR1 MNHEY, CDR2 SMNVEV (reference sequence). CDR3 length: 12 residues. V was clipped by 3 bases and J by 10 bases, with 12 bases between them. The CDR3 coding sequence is TGTGCCAGCAGTTTTAACGCCCGAGACCAGTACTTC. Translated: CASSFNARDQYF.

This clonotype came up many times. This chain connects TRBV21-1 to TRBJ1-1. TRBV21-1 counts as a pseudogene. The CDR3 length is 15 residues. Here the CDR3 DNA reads TGTGCCAGCAGGCTACTAAGGGCAGGGAGCACTGAAGCTTTCTTT. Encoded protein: CASRLLRAGSTEAFF.

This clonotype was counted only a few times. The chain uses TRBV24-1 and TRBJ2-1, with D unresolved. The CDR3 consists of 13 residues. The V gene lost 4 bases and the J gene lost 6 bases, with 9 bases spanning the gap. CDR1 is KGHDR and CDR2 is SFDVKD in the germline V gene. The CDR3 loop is CATSEEWANEQFF. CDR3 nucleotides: TGTGCCACCAGTGAAGAGTGGGCCAATGAGCAGTTCTTC.

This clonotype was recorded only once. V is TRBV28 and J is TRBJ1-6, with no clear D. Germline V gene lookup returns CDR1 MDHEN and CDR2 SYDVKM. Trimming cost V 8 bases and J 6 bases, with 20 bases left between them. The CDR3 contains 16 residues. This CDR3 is CASLTHEEGRNSPLHF. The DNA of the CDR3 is TGTGCCAGCTTGACTCACGAGGAGGGCCGTAATTCACCCCTCCACTTT.

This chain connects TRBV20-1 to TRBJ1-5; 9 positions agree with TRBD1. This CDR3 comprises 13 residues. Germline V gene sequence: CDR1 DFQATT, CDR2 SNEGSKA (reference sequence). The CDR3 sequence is CSQWTGGNQPQHF. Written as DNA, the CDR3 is TGCAGCCAGTGGACAGGGGGCAATCAGCCCCAGCATTTT.

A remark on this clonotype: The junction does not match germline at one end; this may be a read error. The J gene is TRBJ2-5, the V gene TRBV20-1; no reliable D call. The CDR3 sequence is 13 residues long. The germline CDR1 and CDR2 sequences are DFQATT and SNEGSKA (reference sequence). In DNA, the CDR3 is TGCAATGCTAGAGTTGCTGGTGAGGAGACCCAGTACTTC. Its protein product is CNARVAGEETQYF.

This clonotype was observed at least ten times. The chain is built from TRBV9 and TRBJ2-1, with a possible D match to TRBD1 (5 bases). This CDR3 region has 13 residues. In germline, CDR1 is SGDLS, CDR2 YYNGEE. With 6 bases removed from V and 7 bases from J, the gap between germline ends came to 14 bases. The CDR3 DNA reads TGTGCCAGCACTAGGGGAACTCGAAATGAGCAGTTCTTC. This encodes CASTRGTRNEQFF.

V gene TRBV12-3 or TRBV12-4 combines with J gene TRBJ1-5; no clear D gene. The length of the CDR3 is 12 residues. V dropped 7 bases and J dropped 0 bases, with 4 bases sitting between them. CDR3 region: CASKGSNQPQHF. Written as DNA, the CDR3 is TGTGCCAGCAAGGGTAGCAATCAGCCCCAGCATTTT.

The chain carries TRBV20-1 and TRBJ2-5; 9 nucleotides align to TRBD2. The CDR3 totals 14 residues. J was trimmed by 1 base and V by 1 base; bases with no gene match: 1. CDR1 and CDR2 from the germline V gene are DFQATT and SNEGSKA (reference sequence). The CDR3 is CSARGTSAQETQYF. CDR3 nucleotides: TGCAGTGCTAGAGGGACTAGCGCCCAAGAGACCCAGTACTTC.

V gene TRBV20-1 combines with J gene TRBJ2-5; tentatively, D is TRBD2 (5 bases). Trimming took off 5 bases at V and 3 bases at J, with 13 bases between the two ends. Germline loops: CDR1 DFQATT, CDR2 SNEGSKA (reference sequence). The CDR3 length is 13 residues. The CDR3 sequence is CSARNPGKETQYF. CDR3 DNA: TGCAGTGCTCGAAATCCGGGAAAAGAGACCCAGTACTTC.

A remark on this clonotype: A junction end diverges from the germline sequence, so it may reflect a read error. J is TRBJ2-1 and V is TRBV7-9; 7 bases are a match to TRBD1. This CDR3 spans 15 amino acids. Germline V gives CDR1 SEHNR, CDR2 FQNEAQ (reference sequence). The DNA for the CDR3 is TGTGCCAGCAGTTTAGGGGGCCCTTCCTACAATGAGCAGTTCTTC. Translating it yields CASSLGGPSYNEQFF.

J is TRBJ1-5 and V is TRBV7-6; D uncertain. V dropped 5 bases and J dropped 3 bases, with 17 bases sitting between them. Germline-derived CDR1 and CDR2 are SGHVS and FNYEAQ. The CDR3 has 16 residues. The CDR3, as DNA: TGTGCCAGCAGCGCTCCCCGTCGGGAGGACAATCAGCCCCAGCATTTT. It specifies CASSAPRREDNQPQHF.

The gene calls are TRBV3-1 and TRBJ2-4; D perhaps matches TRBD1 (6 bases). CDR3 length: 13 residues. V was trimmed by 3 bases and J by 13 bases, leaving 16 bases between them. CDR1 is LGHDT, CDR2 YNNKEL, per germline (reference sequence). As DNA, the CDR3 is TGTGCCAGCAGCCACACGCAGGGGCCTCAGCAGTACTTC. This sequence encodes CASSHTQGPQQYF.

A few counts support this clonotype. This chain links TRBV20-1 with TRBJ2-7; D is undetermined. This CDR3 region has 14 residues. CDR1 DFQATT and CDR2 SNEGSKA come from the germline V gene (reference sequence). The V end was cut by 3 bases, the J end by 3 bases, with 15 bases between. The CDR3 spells CSARKHEPLYEQYF. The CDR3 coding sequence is TGCAGTGCTAGGAAACATGAACCCCTCTACGAGCAGTACTTC.

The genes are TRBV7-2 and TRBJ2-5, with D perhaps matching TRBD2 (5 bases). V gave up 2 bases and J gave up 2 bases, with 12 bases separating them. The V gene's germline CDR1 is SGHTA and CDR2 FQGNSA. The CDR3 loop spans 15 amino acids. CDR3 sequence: CASSLNGVPQETQYF. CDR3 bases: TGTGCCAGCAGCTTAAACGGGGTACCTCAAGAGACCCAGTACTTC.

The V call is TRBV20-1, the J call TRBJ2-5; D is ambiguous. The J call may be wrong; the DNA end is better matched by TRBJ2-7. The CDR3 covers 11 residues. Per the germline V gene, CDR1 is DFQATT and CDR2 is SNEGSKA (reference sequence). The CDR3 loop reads CSALSSYEQYF. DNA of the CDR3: TGCAGTGCTCTGTCTTCATACGAGCAGTACTTC.

CDR3 loop: CASKAQFMNTEAFF. In DNA form, the CDR3 reads TGCGCCAGCAAAGCGCAGTTCATGAACACTGAAGCTTTCTTT. The J gene is TRBJ1-1, the V gene TRBV10-2; D ambiguous. The CDR3 runs 14 residues. Germline lookup yields CDR1 WSHSY and CDR2 SAAADI. V dropped 7 bases and J dropped 0 bases, with 12 bases sitting between them.

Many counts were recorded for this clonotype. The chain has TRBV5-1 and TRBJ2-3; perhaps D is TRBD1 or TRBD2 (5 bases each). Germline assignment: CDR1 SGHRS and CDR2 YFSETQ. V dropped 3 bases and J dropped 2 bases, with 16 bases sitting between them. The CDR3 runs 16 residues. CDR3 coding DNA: TGCGCCAGCAGCTCGGGGACCGGGTATCTCACAGATACGCAGTATTTT. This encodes CASSSGTGYLTDTQYF.

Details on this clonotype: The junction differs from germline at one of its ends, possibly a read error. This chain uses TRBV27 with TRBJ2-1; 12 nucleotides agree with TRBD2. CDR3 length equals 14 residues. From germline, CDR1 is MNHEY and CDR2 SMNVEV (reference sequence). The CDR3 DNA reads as TGTGCCGGCAGTTTAACTAGCGGGGGGAATGAGCAGTTCTTC. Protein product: CAGSLTSGGNEQFF.

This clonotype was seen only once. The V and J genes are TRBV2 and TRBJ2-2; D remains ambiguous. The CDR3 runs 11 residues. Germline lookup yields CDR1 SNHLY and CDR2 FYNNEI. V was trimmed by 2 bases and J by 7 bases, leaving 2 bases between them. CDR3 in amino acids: CASSEFGELFF. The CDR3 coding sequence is TGTGCCAGCAGTGAATTCGGGGAGCTGTTTTTT.

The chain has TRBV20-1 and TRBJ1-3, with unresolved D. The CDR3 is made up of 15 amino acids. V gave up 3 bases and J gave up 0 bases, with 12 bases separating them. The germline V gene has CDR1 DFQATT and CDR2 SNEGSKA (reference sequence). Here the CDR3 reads CSASPHGSSGNTIYF. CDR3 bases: TGCAGTGCTAGCCCCCATGGCAGCTCTGGAAACACCATATATTTT.

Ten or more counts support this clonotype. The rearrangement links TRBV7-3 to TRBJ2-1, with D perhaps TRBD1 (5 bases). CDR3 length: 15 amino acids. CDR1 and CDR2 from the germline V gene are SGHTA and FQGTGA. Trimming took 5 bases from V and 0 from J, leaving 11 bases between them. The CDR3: CASSPQGSSYNEQFF. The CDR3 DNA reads TGTGCCAGCAGCCCGCAGGGTAGCTCCTACAATGAGCAGTTCTTC. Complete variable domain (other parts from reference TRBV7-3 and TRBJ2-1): GAGVSQTPSNKVTEKGKYVELRCDPISGHTALYWYRQSLGQGPEFLIYFQGTGAADDSGLPNDRFFAVRPEGSVSTLKIQRTERGDSAVYLCASSPQGSSYNEQFFGPGTRLTVL.

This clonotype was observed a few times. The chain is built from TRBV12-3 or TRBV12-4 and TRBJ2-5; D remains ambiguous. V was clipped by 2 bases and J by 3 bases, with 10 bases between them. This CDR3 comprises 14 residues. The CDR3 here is CASSLSYSKETQYF. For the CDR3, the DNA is TGTGCCAGCAGTTTATCGTATAGCAAAGAGACCCAGTACTTC.

The chain's CDR3 is CASSSQQDWAKNIQYF. DNA for the CDR3: TGTGCCAGCAGCTCTCAACAGGACTGGGCCAAAAACATTCAGTACTTC. V gene TRBV11-2 combines with J gene TRBJ2-4; D tentatively fits TRBD1 or TRBD2 (5 bases each). Looked up from germline, CDR1 is SGHAT and CDR2 is FQNNGV. The CDR3 runs to 16 residues. V gave up 4 bases and J gave up 1 base, with 14 bases separating them.

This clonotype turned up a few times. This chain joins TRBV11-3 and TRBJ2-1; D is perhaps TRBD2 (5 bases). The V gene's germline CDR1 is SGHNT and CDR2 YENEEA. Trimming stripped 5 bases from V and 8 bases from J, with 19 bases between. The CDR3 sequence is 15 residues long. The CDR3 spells CASSTRTGWADEQFF. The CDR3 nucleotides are TGTGCCAGCAGCACACGGACGGGATGGGCCGATGAGCAGTTCTTC.

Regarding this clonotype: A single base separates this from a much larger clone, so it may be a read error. Here the CDR3 DNA reads TGTGCCAGCAGCGGAGGGACTAGCGGGGGTTATACGCAGTATTTT. It specifies CASSGGTSGGYTQYF. This chain joins TRBV9 and TRBJ2-3, with 14 nucleotides matching TRBD2. The junction had 4 bases not matched to a gene; V was cut back by 3 bases and J by 7 bases. CDR1 is SGDLS and CDR2 is YYNGEE in the germline V gene. The CDR3 consists of 15 residues.